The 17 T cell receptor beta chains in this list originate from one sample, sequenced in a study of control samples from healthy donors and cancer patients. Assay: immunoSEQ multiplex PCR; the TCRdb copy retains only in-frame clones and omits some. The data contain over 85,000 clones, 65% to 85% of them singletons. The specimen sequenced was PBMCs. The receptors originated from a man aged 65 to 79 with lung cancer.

The CDR3, as DNA: TGTGCTAGTGGTTTGCACGCTGAAGCTTTCTTT. Protein sequence: CASGLHAEAFF. The chain joins TRBV12-5 to TRBJ1-1; D gene unclear. The CDR3 has 11 amino acids. Trimming stripped 2 bases from V and 6 bases from J, with 4 bases between. Germline-derived CDR1 and CDR2 are LGHNT and FRNRAP.

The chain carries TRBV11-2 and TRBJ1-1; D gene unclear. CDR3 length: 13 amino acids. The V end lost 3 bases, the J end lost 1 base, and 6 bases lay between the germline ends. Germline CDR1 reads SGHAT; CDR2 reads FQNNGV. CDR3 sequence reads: CASSLVSNTEAFF. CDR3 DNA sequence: TGTGCCAGCAGCTTGGTTTCGAACACTGAAGCTTTCTTT. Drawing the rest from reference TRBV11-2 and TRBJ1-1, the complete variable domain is EAGVAQSPRYKIIEKRQSVAFWCNPISGHATLYWYQQILGQGPKLLIQFQNNGVVDDSQLPKDRFSAERLKGVDSTLKIQPAKLEDSAVYLCASSLVSNTEAFFGQGTRLTVV.

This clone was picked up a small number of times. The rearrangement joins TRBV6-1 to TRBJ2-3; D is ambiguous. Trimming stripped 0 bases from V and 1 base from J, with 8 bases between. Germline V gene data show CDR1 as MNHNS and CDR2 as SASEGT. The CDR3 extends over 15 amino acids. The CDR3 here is CASSEADTRTDTQYF. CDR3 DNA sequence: TGTGCCAGCAGTGAAGCAGACACCCGCACAGATACGCAGTATTTT.

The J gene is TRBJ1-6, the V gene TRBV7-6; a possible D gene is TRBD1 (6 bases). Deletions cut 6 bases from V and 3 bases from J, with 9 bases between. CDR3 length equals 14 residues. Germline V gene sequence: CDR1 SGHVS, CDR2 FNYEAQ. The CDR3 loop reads CASSQQGYNSPLHF. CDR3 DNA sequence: TGTGCCAGCAGTCAACAGGGCTATAATTCACCCCTCCACTTT.

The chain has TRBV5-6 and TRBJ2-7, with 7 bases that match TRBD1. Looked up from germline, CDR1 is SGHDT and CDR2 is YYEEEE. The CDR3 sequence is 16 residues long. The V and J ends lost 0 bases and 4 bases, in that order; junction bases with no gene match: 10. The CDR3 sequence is CASSLGTGRTVYEQYF. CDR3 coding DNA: TGTGCCAGCAGCTTGGGGACAGGCCGGACGGTATACGAGCAGTACTTC. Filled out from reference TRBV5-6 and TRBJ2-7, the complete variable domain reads DAGVTQSPTHLIKTRGQQVTLRCSPKSGHDTVSWYQQALGQGPQFIFQYYEEEERQRGNFPDRFSGHQFPNYSSELNVNALLLGDSALYLCASSLGTGRTVYEQYFGPGTRLTVT.

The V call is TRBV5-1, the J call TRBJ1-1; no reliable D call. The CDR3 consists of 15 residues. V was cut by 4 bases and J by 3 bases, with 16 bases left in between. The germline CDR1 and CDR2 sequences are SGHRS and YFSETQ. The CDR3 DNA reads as TGCGCCAGCAGCGTCGATCCCTCCGGAGACACTGAAGCTTTCTTT. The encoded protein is CASSVDPSGDTEAFF.

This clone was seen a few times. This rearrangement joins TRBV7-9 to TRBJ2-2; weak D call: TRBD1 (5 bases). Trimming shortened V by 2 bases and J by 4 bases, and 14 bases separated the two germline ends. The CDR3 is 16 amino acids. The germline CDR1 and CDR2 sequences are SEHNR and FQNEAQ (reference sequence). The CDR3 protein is CASSLSAGQGTGELFF. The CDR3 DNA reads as TGTGCCAGCAGCTTAAGTGCAGGGCAGGGCACCGGGGAGCTGTTTTTT.

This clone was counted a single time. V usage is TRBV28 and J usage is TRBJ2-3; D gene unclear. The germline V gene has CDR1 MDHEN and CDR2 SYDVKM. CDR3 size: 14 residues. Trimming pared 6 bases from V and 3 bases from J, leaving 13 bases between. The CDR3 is CASSFGPRTDTQYF. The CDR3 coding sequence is TGTGCCAGCAGCTTCGGCCCCCGTACAGATACGCAGTATTTT.

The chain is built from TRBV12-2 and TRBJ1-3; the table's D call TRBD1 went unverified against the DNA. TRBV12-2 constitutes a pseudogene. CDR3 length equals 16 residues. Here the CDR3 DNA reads TGTGCAAGTCGCTACCAGGGACAGGCGCCGGGAAACACCATATATTTT. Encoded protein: CASRYQGQAPGNTIYF.

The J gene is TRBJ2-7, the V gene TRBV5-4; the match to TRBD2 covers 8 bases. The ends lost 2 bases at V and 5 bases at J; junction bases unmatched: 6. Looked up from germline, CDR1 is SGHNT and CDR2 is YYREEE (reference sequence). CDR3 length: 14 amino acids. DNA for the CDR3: TGTGCCAGCAGCTTCGGGGGGGAAGTCCACGAGCAGTACTTC. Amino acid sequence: CASSFGGEVHEQYF.

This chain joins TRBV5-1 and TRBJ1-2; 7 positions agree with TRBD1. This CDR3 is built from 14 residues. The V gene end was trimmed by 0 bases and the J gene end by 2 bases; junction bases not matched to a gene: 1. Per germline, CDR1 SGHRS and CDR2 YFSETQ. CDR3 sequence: CASSLGQGNYGYTF. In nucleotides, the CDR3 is TGCGCCAGCAGCTTGGGACAGGGAAACTATGGCTACACCTTC.

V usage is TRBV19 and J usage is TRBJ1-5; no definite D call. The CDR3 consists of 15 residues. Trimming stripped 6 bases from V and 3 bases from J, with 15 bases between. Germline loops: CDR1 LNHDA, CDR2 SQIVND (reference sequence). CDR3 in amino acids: CASRGDRHHNQPQHF. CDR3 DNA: TGTGCCAGTAGAGGTGATCGACACCACAATCAGCCCCAGCATTTT.

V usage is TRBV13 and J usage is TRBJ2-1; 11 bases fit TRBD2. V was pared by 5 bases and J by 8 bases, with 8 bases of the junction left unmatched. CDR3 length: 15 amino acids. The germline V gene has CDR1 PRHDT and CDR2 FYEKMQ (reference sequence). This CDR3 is CASSVIAGGLDEQFF. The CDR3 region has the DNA TGTGCCAGCAGCGTAATAGCGGGGGGGCTTGATGAGCAGTTCTTC.

The CDR3 DNA follows: TGTGCCAGTAGTATAGATCTTTGGGGGTCCACAGATACGCAGTATTTT. Protein sequence: CASSIDLWGSTDTQYF. V gene TRBV19 combines with J gene TRBJ2-3; D possibly uses TRBD1 or TRBD2 (5 bases each). The V end lost 0 bases, the J end lost 2 bases, and 12 bases lay between the germline ends. Looked up from germline, CDR1 is LNHDA and CDR2 is SQIVND (reference sequence). CDR3 length: 16 residues.

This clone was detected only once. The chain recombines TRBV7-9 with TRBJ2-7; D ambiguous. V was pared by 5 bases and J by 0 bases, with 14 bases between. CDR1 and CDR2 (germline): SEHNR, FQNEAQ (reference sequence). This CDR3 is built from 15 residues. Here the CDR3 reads CASSDESSGSYEQYF. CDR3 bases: TGTGCCAGCAGCGACGAGTCATCGGGCTCCTACGAGCAGTACTTC.

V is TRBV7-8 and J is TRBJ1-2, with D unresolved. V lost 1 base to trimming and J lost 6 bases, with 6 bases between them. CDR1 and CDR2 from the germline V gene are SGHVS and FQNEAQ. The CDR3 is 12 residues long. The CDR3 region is CASSLVGDGYTF. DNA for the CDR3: TGTGCCAGCAGCTTAGTAGGAGATGGCTACACCTTC.

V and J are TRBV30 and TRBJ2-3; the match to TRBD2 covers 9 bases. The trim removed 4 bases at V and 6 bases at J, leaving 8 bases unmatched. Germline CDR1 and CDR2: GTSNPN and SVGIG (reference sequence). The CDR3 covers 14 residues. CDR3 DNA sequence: TGTGCCTGGACTGCGCGGGGGGGCCTTGATACGCAGTATTTT. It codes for CAWTARGGLDTQYF.